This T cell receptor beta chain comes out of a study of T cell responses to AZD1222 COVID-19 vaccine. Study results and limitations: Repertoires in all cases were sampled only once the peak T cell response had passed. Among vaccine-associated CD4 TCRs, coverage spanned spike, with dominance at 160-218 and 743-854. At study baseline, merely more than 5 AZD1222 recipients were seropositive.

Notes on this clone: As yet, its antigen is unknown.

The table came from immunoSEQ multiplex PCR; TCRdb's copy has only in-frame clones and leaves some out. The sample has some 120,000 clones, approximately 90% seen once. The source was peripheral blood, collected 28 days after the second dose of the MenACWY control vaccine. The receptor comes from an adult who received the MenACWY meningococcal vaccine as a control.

The CDR3 region is CASSRGGTDTQYF. CDR3 nucleotide sequence: TGTGCCAGCTCACGAGGTGGCACAGATACGCAGTATTTT. This chain joins TRBV18 and TRBJ2-3; D gene unclear. Germline CDR1 reads KGHSH; CDR2 reads LQKENI. V lost 4 bases and J 1 base, leaving 6 bases between the germline ends. This CDR3 region has 13 residues.